These 32 T cell receptor beta chains were sequenced from one sample in a study of T cell responses to AZD1222 COVID-19 vaccine. Sequencing used immunoSEQ multiplex PCR; TCRdb keeps in-frame clones, though not all of them. The table records roughly 70,000 clones, roughly 82% of them present only once. Sequenced material: peripheral blood, taken on day 0 of AZD1222 vaccination. These receptors were obtained from an adult in good health.

The chain employs TRBV7-6 and TRBJ1-2; D possibly corresponds to TRBD1 (6 bases). The CDR3 is 15 amino acids. Germline CDR1 and CDR2: SGHVS and FNYEAQ. V lost 5 bases, J lost 8 bases, and 21 bases lay in between. CDR3 amino acids: CASSPNGDTLGGYTF. In nucleotides, the CDR3 is TGTGCCAGCAGCCCCAACGGGGACACTCTGGGGGGCTACACCTTC. Using reference TRBV7-6 and TRBJ1-2 for the parts outside the CDR3, the full variable domain is GAGVSQSPRYKVTKRGQDVALRCDPISGHVSLYWYRQALGQGPEFLTYFNYEAQQDKSGLPNDRFSAERPEGSISTLTIQRTEQRDSAMYRCASSPNGDTLGGYTFGSGTRLTVV.

This clone was picked up a small number of times. The chain is built from TRBV7-9 and TRBJ2-7; TRBD1 agrees at 9 bases. The CDR3 spans 15 residues. The V gene's germline CDR1 is SEHNR and CDR2 FQNEAQ (reference sequence). Losses at the gene ends were 1 base for V and 6 bases for J; bases not matched to a gene: 7. The CDR3 reads CASSLGWTGVSEQYF. CDR3 nucleotides: TGTGCCAGCAGCTTAGGGTGGACAGGGGTATCCGAGCAGTACTTC. The whole variable domain, filled in from reference TRBV7-9 and TRBJ2-7, reads DTGVSQNPRHKITKRGQNVTFRCDPISEHNRLYWYRQTLGQGPEFLTYFQNEAQLEKSRLLSDRFSAERPKGSFSTLEIQRTEQGDSAMYLCASSLGWTGVSEQYFGPGTRLTVT.

The chain uses TRBV14 and TRBJ1-2; possibly TRBD1 for D (5 bases). The V and J ends lost 1 base and 2 bases respectively, with 17 bases between them. This CDR3 is built from 17 residues. Germline CDR1 reads SGHDN; CDR2 reads FVKESK. CDR3 loop: CASSQGGGTDLNYGYTF. The CDR3 bases are TGTGCCAGCAGCCAAGGTGGGGGGACGGATCTGAACTATGGCTACACCTTC. The full variable domain, in which reference TRBV14 and TRBJ1-2 provide the parts outside the CDR3, is EAGVTQFPSHSVIEKGQTVTLRCDPISGHDNLYWYRRVMGKEIKFLLHFVKESKQDESGMPNNRFLAERTGGTYSTLKVQPAELEDSGVYFCASSQGGGTDLNYGYTFGSGTRLTVV.

The chain employs TRBV5-4 and TRBJ2-7, with a possible D match to TRBD2 (6 bases). CDR1 and CDR2 from the germline V gene are SGHNT and YYREEE (reference sequence). V was pared by 0 bases and J by 3 bases, with 16 bases between. CDR3 length: 16 amino acids. CDR3 DNA sequence: TGTGCCAGCAGCTTGGCCTTGGGGACTCCTAACTACGAGCAGTACTTC. This gives the protein CASSLALGTPNYEQYF. The complete variable domain, with remaining parts taken from reference TRBV5-4 and TRBJ2-7, reads ETGVTQSPTHLIKTRGQQVTLRCSSQSGHNTVSWYQQALGQGPQFIFQYYREEENGRGNFPPRFSGLQFPNYSSELNVNALELDDSALYLCASSLALGTPNYEQYFGPGTRLTVT.

This clone was detected a few times. V and J are TRBV2 and TRBJ1-5; D not certain. The germline V gene has CDR1 SNHLY and CDR2 FYNNEI. The CDR3 runs 12 residues. Trimming shortened V by 4 bases and J by 5 bases, and 6 bases separated the two germline ends. Written as DNA, the CDR3 is TGTGCCAGCAGTGCGGGAGATCAGCCCCAGCATTTT. Residues: CASSAGDQPQHF.

V usage is TRBV29-1 and J usage is TRBJ1-3; TRBD1 matches 10 bases. The germline V gene encodes CDR1 SQVTM and CDR2 ANQGSEA. The junction had 8 bases not matched to a gene; V was cut back by 6 bases and J by 3 bases. The CDR3 extends over 15 amino acids. The CDR3 DNA follows: TGCAGCGTGGTTTACGACAGGGGGCTTGGAAACACCATATATTTT. Residues: CSVVYDRGLGNTIYF.

The chain uses TRBV10-3 and TRBJ2-7; no clear D. Germline CDR1 and CDR2: ENHRY and SYGVKD. The CDR3 runs to 13 residues. V was clipped by 6 bases and J by 3 bases, with 12 bases between them. For the CDR3, the DNA is TGTGCCATCAGGGCCGAGGTGGACTACGAGCAGTACTTC. Translating gives CAIRAEVDYEQYF.

In its sample, this clone was seen a few times. This chain links TRBV29-1 with TRBJ1-2, with D unclear. V lost 5 bases to trimming and J lost 0 bases, with 4 bases between them. Germline CDR1 is SQVTM and CDR2 is ANQGSEA. CDR3 length: 11 residues. The CDR3 region is CSVTTNYGYTF. The CDR3 DNA sequence: TGCAGCGTTACCACTAACTATGGCTACACCTTC.

The rearrangement joins TRBV29-1 to TRBJ1-1; no reliable D call. Germline lookup yields CDR1 SQVTM and CDR2 ANQGSEA. V lost 1 base to trimming and J lost 8 bases, with 23 bases between them. The CDR3 has 16 amino acids. The CDR3 spells CSVEAFEPGIAYEAFF. CDR3 coding DNA: TGCAGCGTTGAAGCCTTCGAACCAGGCATTGCATACGAAGCTTTCTTT.

This sequence joins TRBV27 and TRBJ1-2; D perhaps matches TRBD1 (5 bases). V was trimmed by 2 bases and J by 8 bases, leaving 15 bases between them. The length of the CDR3 is 14 residues. The V gene's germline CDR1 is MNHEY and CDR2 SMNVEV (reference sequence). CDR3 in amino acids: CASSLRGAGGGYTF. DNA for the CDR3: TGTGCCAGCAGTTTACGCGGGGCAGGCGGCGGCTACACCTTC.

The chain employs TRBV6-1 and TRBJ1-1; D is unclear. This CDR3 comprises 13 residues. The V gene's germline CDR1 is MNHNS and CDR2 SASEGT. Trimming pared 3 bases from V and 2 bases from J, leaving 7 bases between. CDR3 DNA: TGTGCCAGCAGTGAGTCAGTCAACACTGAAGCTTTCTTT. Encoded protein: CASSESVNTEAFF.

This chain connects TRBV19 to TRBJ2-7; maybe TRBD1 (7 bases). The CDR3 is made up of 13 amino acids. Trimming took 4 bases from V and 5 from J, leaving 12 bases between them. Germline CDR1 and CDR2: LNHDA and SQIVND (reference sequence). CDR3 in amino acids: CASSTGGPDEQYF. The CDR3 DNA is TGTGCCAGTAGTACAGGGGGGCCCGACGAGCAGTACTTC.

This clone occurred once. At one end, the junction sequence differs from germline, possibly due to a read error. The chain combines TRBV23-1 with TRBJ1-1, with D possibly TRBD1 on 5 matching bases. TRBV23-1 is reported as an ORF; its role is uncertain. This CDR3 is 13 amino acids long. The CDR3 spells CASRDTRNPEAFF. As DNA, the CDR3 is TGCGCCAGCAGGGACACGAGGAACCCTGAAGCTTTCTTT.

This sequence joins TRBV10-3 and TRBJ2-7; D remains unclear. Germline V gene sequence: CDR1 ENHRY, CDR2 SYGVKD. V was pared by 1 base and J by 1 base, with 8 bases between. The length of the CDR3 is 14 residues. The CDR3 sequence: CAISELGGSYEQYF. In nucleotides, the CDR3 is TGTGCCATCAGTGAGTTGGGCGGATCCTACGAGCAGTACTTC.

CDR3 loop: CATGLAGTLETQYF. In DNA form, the CDR3 reads TGCGCCACGGGACTAGCGGGGACTTTGGAGACCCAGTACTTC. The V call is TRBV10-2, the J call TRBJ2-5, with 13 bases aligning to TRBD2. Trimming cost V 10 bases and J 5 bases; bases outside gene matches: 7. From germline, CDR1 is WSHSY and CDR2 SAAADI. The CDR3 sequence is 14 residues long.

In its sample, this clone was seen a few times. The chain links TRBV14 to TRBJ1-2; a possible D gene is TRBD1 (5 bases). Deletions cut 8 bases from V and 4 bases from J, with 23 bases between. This CDR3 has 16 residues. CDR1 SGHDN and CDR2 FVKESK come from the germline V gene. CDR3 nucleotides: TGTGCCAGCGGATCCCGGGACCGAGTATTCTTCTATGGCTACACCTTC. Its protein product is CASGSRDRVFFYGYTF.

The chain recombines TRBV9 with TRBJ2-5; a weak D match, TRBD1 (5 bases). Germline CDR1 SGDLS, CDR2 YYNGEE. The CDR3 extends over 14 amino acids. Trimming shortened V by 4 bases and J by 5 bases, and 15 bases separated the two germline ends. The CDR3 DNA reads as TGTGCCAGCAGCTTCCAGGGAACGCGGGAGACCCAGTACTTC. Amino acids: CASSFQGTRETQYF.

The chain employs TRBV10-3 and TRBJ1-2; 7 nucleotides match TRBD1. Unmatched junction bases numbered 3, after V lost 5 bases and J lost 3 bases. CDR1 and CDR2 from the germline V gene are ENHRY and SYGVKD. There are 13 residues in the CDR3. For the CDR3, the DNA is TGTGCCATCAGTAGGGACAGCGACTATGGCTACACCTTC. This encodes CAISRDSDYGYTF.

The J gene is TRBJ2-7, the V gene TRBV7-9, with 8 bases identical to TRBD1. Germline trimming cut 6 bases from V and 6 bases from J; bases unmatched to any gene: 7. The CDR3 is made up of 13 amino acids. From germline, CDR1 is SEHNR and CDR2 FQNEAQ (reference sequence). The CDR3 bases are TGTGCCAGCAGTGGACAGGGTCGAGCCGAGCAGTACTTC. Amino acids: CASSGQGRAEQYF. The variable domain in full, with the rest retrieved from reference TRBV7-9 and TRBJ2-7, is DTGVSQNPRHKITKRGQNVTFRCDPISEHNRLYWYRQTLGQGPEFLTYFQNEAQLEKSRLLSDRFSAERPKGSFSTLEIQRTEQGDSAMYLCASSGQGRAEQYFGPGTRLTVT.

The rearrangement uses TRBV7-3 and TRBJ2-1; D tentatively fits TRBD1 or TRBD2 (7 bases each). The CDR3 loop spans 12 amino acids. The germline gives CDR1 SGHTA, CDR2 FQGTGA. V lost 5 bases and J 8 bases, leaving 10 bases between the germline ends. CDR3 in amino acids: CASSPGGDEQFF. CDR3 bases: TGTGCCAGCAGCCCAGGGGGGGATGAGCAGTTCTTC.

This chain joins TRBV4-1 and TRBJ2-7; perhaps TRBD1 as D (6 bases). V was trimmed by 1 base and J by 3 bases, leaving 19 bases between them. Germline V CDR1 and CDR2: MGHRA, YSYEKL. This CDR3 is 17 amino acids long. This CDR3 reads CASSQAVTSGTHYEQYF. The CDR3 nucleotides read TGCGCCAGCAGCCAAGCAGTGACCTCCGGGACACACTACGAGCAGTACTTC.

V gene TRBV9 combines with J gene TRBJ1-1; no reliable D call. The CDR3 sequence is 14 residues long. V was trimmed by 0 bases and J by 0 bases, leaving 6 bases between them. Germline assignment: CDR1 SGDLS and CDR2 YYNGEE. The CDR3 nucleotides are TGTGCCAGCAGCGTAGACGGGGTGAACACTGAAGCTTTCTTT. Translating gives CASSVDGVNTEAFF. The full variable domain, its missing parts supplied by reference TRBV9 and TRBJ1-1, is DSGVTQTPKHLITATGQRVTLRCSPRSGDLSVYWYQQSLDQGLQFLIQYYNGEERAKGNILERFSAQQFPDLHSELNLSSLELGDSALYFCASSVDGVNTEAFFGQGTRLTVV.

The J gene is TRBJ1-5, the V gene TRBV20-1; D not resolved. V was shortened by 5 bases and J by 0 bases, with 11 bases between the two germline ends. The CDR3 is made up of 14 amino acids. Germline lookup yields CDR1 DFQATT and CDR2 SNEGSKA (reference sequence). CDR3 in DNA: TGCAGTGCTGGTGACATCCATAGCAATCAGCCCCAGCATTTT. It yields the protein CSAGDIHSNQPQHF.

V gene TRBV4-2 combines with J gene TRBJ1-2; D call uncertain. Germline V CDR1 and CDR2: LGHNA, YNFKEQ. This CDR3 region has 16 residues. V lost 4 bases and J 6 bases, leaving 21 bases between the germline ends. The CDR3 coding sequence is TGTGCCAGCAGCCCCAGCTTTGTTGAGTTCGGGAATGGCTACACCTTC. This codes for CASSPSFVEFGNGYTF.

The chain is built from TRBV19 and TRBJ1-1; D call uncertain. This CDR3 comprises 14 residues. Germline loops: CDR1 LNHDA, CDR2 SQIVND (reference sequence). V lost 0 bases and J lost 1, with 6 bases in between. The chain's CDR3 is CASSIEAGNTEAFF. CDR3 DNA: TGTGCCAGTAGTATAGAGGCGGGGAACACTGAAGCTTTCTTT.

The chain uses TRBV21-1 and TRBJ2-7. TRBV21-1 is listed as a pseudogene. The CDR3 is 11 residues long. The CDR3 DNA reads as TGTGCCAGCAGCAAAGTGCCCCCGGGACCTTTC. Translation gives CASSKVPPGPF.

As for this clone: This sample also contains other DNA sequences that code for the same CDR3. This chain joins TRBV3-1 (or the pseudogene TRBV3-2) and TRBJ1-5; maybe TRBD1 (5 bases). Germline CDR1 is LGHDT and CDR2 is YNNKEL (reference sequence). V was trimmed by 4 bases and J by 2 bases, leaving 9 bases between them. The CDR3 consists of 14 residues. CDR3: CASSPRGGNQPQHF. The CDR3, as DNA: TGTGCCAGCAGCCCAAGGGGAGGCAATCAGCCCCAGCATTTT.

This chain links TRBV9 with TRBJ1-1; 8 bases fit TRBD1. CDR3 length equals 14 residues. After removal of 1 base from V and 5 bases from J, the junction contained 4 bases not matched to a gene. Per germline, CDR1 SGDLS and CDR2 YYNGEE. The CDR3 reads CASSVTDRETEAFF. The CDR3 nucleotides are TGTGCCAGCAGCGTAACGGACAGGGAGACTGAAGCTTTCTTT.

This chain links TRBV6-4 with TRBJ1-1; the D is unclear. The CDR3 sequence is 13 residues long. V was pared by 2 bases and J by 4 bases, with 8 bases between. Germline CDR1 and CDR2: MRHNA and SNTAGT. The CDR3 loop is CASSDTRGTEAFF. CDR3 nucleotide sequence: TGTGCCAGCAGTGACACGAGAGGCACTGAAGCTTTCTTT.

The chain recombines TRBV5-1 with TRBJ2-3; D is possibly TRBD1 (5 bases). Trimming removed 0 bases at V and 4 bases at J, with 9 bases between. This CDR3 spans 14 amino acids. Germline CDR1 reads SGHRS; CDR2 reads YFSETQ. The CDR3 protein is CASSLEGEADTQYF. The CDR3 DNA is TGCGCCAGCAGCTTGGAAGGGGAAGCAGATACGCAGTATTTT.

V is TRBV21-1 and J is TRBJ1-5; TRBD1 is the table's D call, not checked against the DNA. TRBV21-1 is recorded as a pseudogene. This CDR3 contains 14 residues. As DNA, the CDR3 is TGTGCCAGCCGGGACAGATATAGCAATCAGCCCCAGCATTTT. Protein sequence: CASRDRYSNQPQHF.

The gene calls are TRBV9 and TRBJ2-7; D is unresolved. Per germline, CDR1 SGDLS and CDR2 YYNGEE. V shed 5 bases and J shed 0 bases, with 9 bases lying between them. The CDR3 spans 13 residues. CDR3 in DNA: TGTGCCAGCAGTAAGGGTAGCTCCTACGAGCAGTACTTC. The encoded protein is CASSKGSSYEQYF.